Presented here are 24 T cell receptor beta chains from one specimen sequenced in a study of neurological immune-mediated disorders. The time point is: longitudinal time-point 2. TCRdb re-called the 5' RACE reads with MiXCR, one entry per CDR3 protein. The sample lists about 80,000 distinct CDR3 sequences; 5.8% were seen once. The sequencing sample was made of PBMCs. These receptors were collected from a woman aged 55-70 years with multiple sclerosis.

This clonotype was observed many times. The chain carries TRBV5-1 and TRBJ2-7; TRBD1 might be the D (6 bases). CDR3 length: 17 amino acids. V was cut by 4 bases and J by 0 bases, with 20 bases left in between. CDR1 is SGHRS, CDR2 YFSETQ, per germline. The CDR3 sequence is CASSHWNGGTSSYEQYF. The CDR3 DNA sequence: TGCGCCAGCAGCCATTGGAATGGGGGCACATCCTCCTACGAGCAGTACTTC.

The sample holds many counts of this clonotype. The J gene is TRBJ2-7, the V gene TRBV2, with 8 bases that match TRBD2. The germline V gene has CDR1 SNHLY and CDR2 FYNNEI. There are 15 residues in the CDR3. V was pared by 8 bases and J by 0 bases, with 9 bases of the junction left unmatched. This chain's CDR3 is CASREGRVFSYEQYF. Written as DNA, the CDR3 is TGTGCCAGCCGGGAGGGACGGGTCTTCTCCTACGAGCAGTACTTC.

This clonotype showed up many times. The chain links TRBV7-2 to TRBJ2-7; 9 bases are a match to TRBD2. Germline V gene sequence: CDR1 SGHTA, CDR2 FQGNSA. Germline trimming cut 1 base from V and 2 bases from J; bases unmatched to any gene: 3. The CDR3 spans 15 residues. The CDR3, as DNA: TGTGCCAGCAGCTTAGAGGGCGGGGGGGCCTACGAGCAGTACTTC. It codes for CASSLEGGGAYEQYF.

The sample holds many counts of this clonotype. The gene calls are TRBV3-1 and TRBJ2-7; TRBD1 might be the D (6 bases). The CDR3 has 14 residues. Germline V lookup: CDR1 LGHDT, CDR2 YNNKEL (reference sequence). V was cut by 1 base and J by 0 bases, with 7 bases left in between. The CDR3 loop reads CASSQVDSSYEQYF. Here the CDR3 DNA reads TGTGCCAGCAGCCAAGTGGACAGCTCCTACGAGCAGTACTTC.

The sample holds many counts of this clonotype. The CDR3: CSAGQGAWGNQPQHF. The DNA of the CDR3 is TGCAGTGCGGGACAGGGGGCGTGGGGCAATCAGCCCCAGCATTTT. The chain has TRBV20-1 and TRBJ1-5, with TRBD1 matching 12 bases. The CDR3 sequence is 15 residues long. Trimming cost V 6 bases and J 2 bases; bases outside gene matches: 5. Germline V lookup: CDR1 DFQATT, CDR2 SNEGSKA (reference sequence).

This clonotype was observed a few times. The chain employs TRBV6-6 and TRBJ2-1; TRBD1 is a possible D gene (5 bases). This CDR3 contains 16 residues. Germline values: CDR1 MNHNY, CDR2 SVGAGI (reference sequence). V lost 0 bases, J lost 8 bases, and 17 bases lay in between. This chain's CDR3 is CASSYSPRVGQHEQFF. CDR3 bases: TGTGCCAGCAGTTACTCCCCCCGGGTGGGGCAACATGAGCAGTTCTTC.

This clonotype was counted at least ten times. The rearrangement joins TRBV5-8 to TRBJ2-5; D remains ambiguous. This CDR3 is built from 14 residues. Germline V gives CDR1 SGHTS, CDR2 YDEGEE. Trimming took 1 base from V and 1 from J, leaving 8 bases between them. CDR3 sequence: CASSLYEVQETQYF. In DNA form, the CDR3 reads TGTGCCAGCAGCTTGTACGAAGTCCAAGAGACCCAGTACTTC.

At least ten counts were recorded for this clonotype. The chain has TRBV7-9 and TRBJ1-2; the D is unclear. CDR1 and CDR2 from the germline V gene are SEHNR and FQNEAQ (reference sequence). The CDR3 covers 14 residues. Trimming stripped 5 bases from V and 8 bases from J, with 18 bases between. The CDR3 sequence: CASSTGNGVGGYTF. CDR3 coding DNA: TGTGCCAGCAGCACGGGGAACGGGGTTGGAGGCTACACCTTC.

The sample holds many counts of this clonotype. The chain joins TRBV12-3 or TRBV12-4 to TRBJ1-5; tentative D call: TRBD1 (5 bases). Trimming shortened V by 0 bases and J by 3 bases, and 12 bases separated the two germline ends. CDR3 length: 16 residues. The CDR3 sequence is CASSLAQGAYNQPQHF. As DNA, the CDR3 is TGTGCCAGCAGTTTAGCGCAAGGGGCCTACAATCAGCCCCAGCATTTT.

This clonotype was detected many times. This chain links TRBV6-5 with TRBJ2-1; D is ambiguous. V was pared by 6 bases and J by 0 bases, with 12 bases between. The CDR3 contains 15 residues. The germline CDR1 and CDR2 sequences are MNHEY and SVGAGI. CDR3 region: CASSTDGSSYNEQFF. The CDR3 region has the DNA TGTGCCAGCAGCACCGACGGGTCCTCCTACAATGAGCAGTTCTTC.

This clonotype was seen many times. This chain joins TRBV13 and TRBJ1-6; TRBD1 is a possible D gene (5 bases). CDR1 and CDR2 from the germline V gene are PRHDT and FYEKMQ (reference sequence). V lost 4 bases, J lost 10 bases, and 20 bases lay in between. The CDR3 consists of 16 residues. The CDR3 DNA reads as TGTGCCAGCAGCTCAAGGGACGGAGGGCTGGCCTCACCCCTCCACTTT. Amino acid sequence: CASSSRDGGLASPLHF.

In this sample, this clonotype turned up many times. The chain joins TRBV3-1 to TRBJ2-6, with TRBD2 matching 8 bases. Germline loops: CDR1 LGHDT, CDR2 YNNKEL (reference sequence). The V gene end was trimmed by 5 bases and the J gene end by 1 base; junction bases not matched to a gene: 7. The CDR3 extends over 17 amino acids. The CDR3 DNA is TGTGCCAGCAGCAACCGGGGGGGTCCTTCTGGGGCCAACGTCCTGACTTTC. This sequence encodes CASSNRGGPSGANVLTF.

This clonotype was recorded a few times. The chain joins TRBV18 to TRBJ1-5, with 8 bases lining up with TRBD1. The CDR3 spans 15 residues. Trimming cost V 6 bases and J 3 bases; bases outside gene matches: 7. Germline values: CDR1 KGHSH, CDR2 LQKENI. In DNA form, the CDR3 reads TGTGCCAGCTCGCAAATGACAGGGGTCAATCAGCCCCAGCATTTT. It translates to CASSQMTGVNQPQHF.

This clonotype was picked up a small number of times. V usage is TRBV5-5 and J usage is TRBJ2-3; possible D gene TRBD2, 5 bases. Trimming cost V 4 bases and J 5 bases, with 11 bases left between them. The V gene's germline CDR1 is SGHKS and CDR2 YYEKEE (reference sequence). The CDR3 consists of 13 residues. CDR3 residues: CASSGVGGDTQYF. DNA of the CDR3: TGTGCCAGCAGCGGGGTAGGAGGAGATACGCAGTATTTT. Complete variable domain (other parts from reference TRBV5-5 and TRBJ2-3): DAGVTQSPTHLIKTRGQQVTLRCSPISGHKSVSWYQQVLGQGPQFIFQYYEKEERGRGNFPDRFSARQFPNYSSELNVNALLLGDSALYLCASSGVGGDTQYFGPGTRLTVL.

This clonotype was detected many times. The genes are TRBV6-5 and TRBJ2-1, with TRBD1 as a possible D gene (6 bases). CDR1 is MNHEY and CDR2 is SVGAGI in the germline V gene. Between the trimmed V and J ends, which lost 4 bases and 4 bases, there was a span of 17 bases. The CDR3 runs 16 residues. The DNA for the CDR3 is TGTGCCAGCAGTTCGAACTTAGGGGGAGAATACAATGAGCAGTTCTTC. It encodes CASSSNLGGEYNEQFF.

This clonotype was seen at least ten times. The V gene is TRBV20-1, the J gene TRBJ1-1, with TRBD1 matching over 8 bases. J gave up 1 base and V 5 bases, and 3 bases lay outside the gene matches. The CDR3 consists of 13 residues. Germline V lookup: CDR1 DFQATT, CDR2 SNEGSKA (reference sequence). The chain's CDR3 is CSAEDRGNTEAFF. CDR3 sequence (DNA): TGCAGTGCTGAAGACAGGGGGAACACTGAAGCTTTCTTT.

This clonotype came up many times. V and J are TRBV7-6 and TRBJ1-2, with TRBD1 identical over 9 bases. Germline values: CDR1 SGHVS, CDR2 FNYEAQ. V trimming: 0 bases; J trimming: 5 bases; junction bases outside the gene matches: 7. CDR3 length equals 16 residues. CDR3 coding DNA: TGTGCCAGCAGCTTAGCGGGCGGACAGGGGAATTATGGCTACACCTTC. Translation gives CASSLAGGQGNYGYTF.

The table lists this clonotype with many counts. V is TRBV6-4 and J is TRBJ2-1; no definite D call. CDR1 MRHNA and CDR2 SNTAGT come from the germline V gene. V was pared by 4 bases and J by 0 bases, with 10 bases between. The CDR3 sequence is 15 residues long. For the CDR3, the DNA is TGTGCCAGCAGTGGGGTTGAGAGCTCCTACAATGAGCAGTTCTTC. The encoded protein is CASSGVESSYNEQFF.

This clonotype was seen many times. The CDR3 is CASSLYDTDTQYF. Written as DNA, the CDR3 is TGCGCCAGCAGCTTGTACGACACAGATACGCAGTATTTT. V usage is TRBV5-1 and J usage is TRBJ2-3; D is uncertain. Germline V gene lookup returns CDR1 SGHRS and CDR2 YFSETQ. The V and J ends lost 1 base and 2 bases respectively, with 5 bases between them. The CDR3 sequence is 13 residues long.

This clonotype occurred many times. J is TRBJ2-2 and V is TRBV7-2; the D gene is possibly TRBD1 (6 bases). CDR1 is SGHTA, CDR2 FQGNSA, per germline. The CDR3 is made up of 14 amino acids. Between the trimmed V and J ends, which lost 6 bases and 5 bases, there was a span of 13 bases. The CDR3 DNA reads TGTGCCAGCAGTGAACAGGGCCGAACCGGGGAGCTGTTTTTT. Protein product: CASSEQGRTGELFF. The full variable domain, in which reference TRBV7-2 and TRBJ2-2 provide the parts outside the CDR3, is GAGVSQSPSNKVTEKGKDVELRCDPISGHTALYWYRQSLGQGLEFLIYFQGNSAPDKSGLPSDRFSAERTGGSVSTLTIQRTQQEDSAVYLCASSEQGRTGELFFGEGSRLTVL.

This clonotype was picked up many times. This chain links TRBV4-1 with TRBJ1-1, with D possibly matching TRBD1 (6 bases). V shed 3 bases and J shed 9 bases, with 14 bases lying between them. The germline V gene encodes CDR1 MGHRA and CDR2 YSYEKL. The CDR3 loop spans 13 amino acids. The CDR3 here is CASSQSGTGKAFF. The DNA for the CDR3 is TGCGCCAGCAGCCAGAGTGGTACAGGGAAAGCTTTCTTT.

This clonotype was detected many times. This chain joins TRBV12-3 or TRBV12-4 and TRBJ1-1, with 9 bases that match TRBD1. With V trimmed by 6 bases and J by 3 bases, 5 bases remained unmatched. The CDR3 loop spans 14 amino acids. CDR3 nucleotides: TGTGCCAGCAGCCGACAGGGGGGGGACACTGAAGCTTTCTTT. Its protein product is CASSRQGGDTEAFF.

This clonotype was seen a handful of times. This chain links TRBV18 with TRBJ1-1; D is possibly TRBD1 (5 bases). Deletions cut 2 bases from V and 5 bases from J, with 12 bases between. Germline CDR1 is KGHSH and CDR2 is LQKENI. The CDR3 consists of 14 residues. The DNA for the CDR3 is TGTGCCAGCTCACCAGGTCCGGGGGGAACTGAAGCTTTCTTT. The encoded protein is CASSPGPGGTEAFF.

In its sample, this clonotype was seen many times. The chain has TRBV5-1 and TRBJ2-2; no clear D. Trimming took 3 bases from V and 0 from J, leaving 15 bases between them. The V gene's germline CDR1 is SGHRS and CDR2 YFSETQ. This CDR3 comprises 17 residues. The CDR3 DNA sequence: TGCGCCAGCAGCTCCACTAATAACGTCGCGAACACCGGGGAGCTGTTTTTT. Its protein product is CASSSTNNVANTGELFF.